The 23 T cell receptor beta chains below were found in one sample sequenced in a study of beta chain features in type 1 diabetes. Study-wide results and caveats: Moderate yet significant TCRB CDR3 shortening was seen in Type 1 diabetes patients in all four CD4+ subsets.

Expressed TCRB transcripts got sequenced, as all isolated RNA was reverse transcribed. Profiling relied on immunoSEQ multiplex PCR, and the TCRdb table lists in-frame clones only, not all of them. This table has hundreds of thousands of clones, 13% appearing once. No antigens are known for them. The sequenced sample was naive CD4+ T cells from blood. Every receptor here comes from a man aged 18 to 30 with type 1 diabetes.

V is TRBV27 and J is TRBJ2-1; TRBD2 agrees at 14 bases. Germline assignment: CDR1 MNHEY and CDR2 SMNVEV (reference sequence). The junction had 12 bases not matched to a gene; V was cut back by 5 bases and J by 12 bases. The CDR3 loop spans 16 amino acids. CDR3 in amino acids: CASSPSTSGGDGGQFF. As DNA, the CDR3 is TGTGCCAGCAGTCCTTCGACTAGCGGGGGGGACGGAGGGCAGTTCTTC.

This chain links TRBV10-3 with TRBJ2-5, with no clear D. V was pared by 3 bases and J by 0 bases, with 8 bases between. CDR1 is ENHRY, CDR2 SYGVKD, per germline. This CDR3 is 14 amino acids long. Here the CDR3 DNA reads TGTGCCATCAGTGACCTAGTGTACCAAGAGACCCAGTACTTC. Protein: CAISDLVYQETQYF.

V gene TRBV7-9 combines with J gene TRBJ2-2; D is possibly TRBD1 (5 bases). Germline loops: CDR1 SEHNR, CDR2 FQNEAQ (reference sequence). CDR3 length: 15 amino acids. V lost 7 bases and J 5 bases, leaving 17 bases between the germline ends. CDR3 sequence reads: CASIKDQGGTGELFF. The CDR3 coding sequence is TGTGCCAGCATCAAGGACCAGGGTGGGACCGGGGAGCTGTTTTTT.

This clone was picked up a small number of times. This chain uses TRBV10-3 with TRBJ2-1, with 13 nucleotides matching TRBD2. CDR1 is ENHRY, CDR2 SYGVKD, per germline. This CDR3 spans 14 amino acids. The J segment lost 7 bases and the V segment lost 7 bases, leaving 4 bases of the junction unmatched. CDR3 bases: TGTGCCATCACTGGGACTAGCGGGGATAATGAGCAGTTCTTC. Amino acid sequence: CAITGTSGDNEQFF.

V and J are TRBV2 and TRBJ1-2; D is unclear. The CDR3 contains 12 residues. V was trimmed by 0 bases and J by 7 bases, leaving 6 bases between them. Germline CDR1 reads SNHLY; CDR2 reads FYNNEI. The CDR3: CASSEAFSGYTF. CDR3 sequence (DNA): TGTGCCAGCAGTGAAGCCTTCAGTGGCTACACCTTC.

The rearrangement uses TRBV4-1 and TRBJ2-2; maybe TRBD1 (6 bases). The germline gives CDR1 MGHRA, CDR2 YSYEKL. The CDR3 is 15 residues long. Trimming took 2 bases from V and 1 from J, leaving 8 bases between them. Here the CDR3 DNA reads TGCGCCAGCAGCCAACAGGGGATGAACACCGGGGAGCTGTTTTTT. Its protein product is CASSQQGMNTGELFF.

J is TRBJ1-1 and V is TRBV19, with TRBD1 as a possible D gene (5 bases). Trimming left V 3 bases short and J 7 bases short, with 12 bases between. The CDR3 sequence is 13 residues long. Germline CDR1 and CDR2: LNHDA and SQIVND (reference sequence). CDR3 sequence (DNA): TGTGCCAGTAGTATCAGGGTGCAGGATGAAGCTTTCTTT. Its translation is CASSIRVQDEAFF.

This clone was seen a handful of times. V usage is TRBV7-9 and J usage is TRBJ2-3, with a tentative D call TRBD1 (5 bases). The CDR3 spans 15 residues. With 5 bases removed from V and 6 bases from J, the gap between germline ends came to 18 bases. In germline, CDR1 is SEHNR, CDR2 FQNEAQ (reference sequence). CDR3 DNA: TGTGCCAGCAGCGAATGGGGCAGGGAAGGGGATACGCAGTATTTT. Encoded protein: CASSEWGREGDTQYF. Complete variable domain (other parts from reference TRBV7-9 and TRBJ2-3): DTGVSQNPRHKITKRGQNVTFRCDPISEHNRLYWYRQTLGQGPEFLTYFQNEAQLEKSRLLSDRFSAERPKGSFSTLEIQRTEQGDSAMYLCASSEWGREGDTQYFGPGTRLTVL.

This clone was counted only a few times. This sequence joins TRBV25-1 and TRBJ1-1; D might be TRBD1 (5 bases). CDR3 size: 14 residues. Germline V gene sequence: CDR1 MGHDK, CDR2 SYGVNS. V lost 2 bases, J lost 1 base, and 8 bases lay in between. The CDR3 DNA is TGTGCCAGCAGTGAACAGGGTTGGAACACTGAAGCTTTCTTT. As protein: CASSEQGWNTEAFF.

This clone occurred a few times. The chain uses TRBV18 and TRBJ2-1, with D maybe TRBD2 (5 bases). Trimming removed 3 bases at V and 8 bases at J, with 17 bases between. Germline CDR1 and CDR2: KGHSH and LQKENI. The CDR3 runs to 15 residues. CDR3 protein: CASSPGAGVGDEQFF. The CDR3 nucleotides read TGTGCCAGCTCACCGGGTGCGGGCGTAGGTGATGAGCAGTTCTTC.

This clone has just a few counts. DNA of the CDR3: TGTGCCTGGAGTGTCTTAGCGGGGGGCACAGATACGCAGTATTTT. Translated, it gives CAWSVLAGGTDTQYF. V usage is TRBV30 and J usage is TRBJ2-3; TRBD2 agrees at 9 bases. Unmatched junction bases numbered 2, after V lost 0 bases and J lost 1 base. In germline, CDR1 is GTSNPN, CDR2 SVGIG (reference sequence). CDR3 length: 15 residues.

The chain employs TRBV7-3 and TRBJ2-3; 13 bases align to TRBD2. Per the germline V gene, CDR1 is SGHTA and CDR2 is FQGTGA. This CDR3 is built from 16 residues. The V gene end was trimmed by 5 bases and the J gene end by 6 bases; junction bases not matched to a gene: 8. The CDR3 coding sequence is TGTGCCAGCAGCCTAGGACTAGCGGGGGAAATGGATACGCAGTATTTT. The encoded protein is CASSLGLAGEMDTQYF.

CDR3 nucleotide sequence: TGTGCCAGCAGCCGGACAGTGAGCAATCAGCCCCAGCATTTT. It specifies CASSRTVSNQPQHF. J is TRBJ1-5 and V is TRBV11-1; D is perhaps TRBD1 (6 bases). Trimming removed 5 bases from V and 1 base from J, with 9 bases in between. CDR3 length equals 14 residues. Germline loops: CDR1 SGHAT, CDR2 FQDESV (reference sequence). Based on the CDR3 plus reference TRBV11-1 and TRBJ1-5, the full variable domain is EAEVAQSPRYKITEKSQAVAFWCDPISGHATLYWYRQILGQGPELLVQFQDESVVDDSQLPKDRFSAERLKGVDSTLKIQPAELGDSAMYLCASSRTVSNQPQHFGDGTRLSIL.

This clone was counted between two and nine times. The V and J genes are TRBV5-1 and TRBJ2-5, with 7 bases aligning to TRBD2. Germline CDR1 reads SGHRS; CDR2 reads YFSETQ. The CDR3 has 15 residues. V lost 5 bases to trimming and J lost 4 bases; unmatched junction nucleotides: 11. The DNA of the CDR3 is TGCGCCAGCAGGGCGCCTGGTCTAGCGGCAGAGACCCAGTACTTC. It specifies CASRAPGLAAETQYF.

The chain couples TRBV27 to TRBJ2-1; D may be TRBD2 (7 bases). CDR3 length: 13 amino acids. The germline V gene encodes CDR1 MNHEY and CDR2 SMNVEV (reference sequence). CDR3: CAGGGYVYNEQFF. The CDR3, as DNA: TGTGCAGGGGGGGGTTATGTCTACAATGAGCAGTTCTTC.

There are a few counts of this clone. The rearrangement uses TRBV28 and TRBJ2-2; 7 bases line up with TRBD2. The V segment lost 6 bases and the J segment 4 bases; nucleotides outside the gene matches: 2. Per the germline V gene, CDR1 is MDHEN and CDR2 is SYDVKM. The CDR3 extends over 13 amino acids. CDR3 DNA: TGTGCCAGCAGGGGGAGGGGCACCGGGGAGCTGTTTTTT. It translates to CASRGRGTGELFF. The full variable domain, completed using reference TRBV28 and TRBJ2-2, is DVKVTQSSRYLVKRTGEKVFLECVQDMDHENMFWYRQDPGLGLRLIYFSYDVKMKEKGDIPEGYSVSREKKERFSLILESASTNQTSMYLCASRGRGTGELFFGEGSRLTVL.

The CDR3 region has the DNA TGTGCCAGTAGTCCCGGGCTAGCGGGGGGAGAAGATACGCAGTATTTT. Its translation is CASSPGLAGGEDTQYF. The rearrangement links TRBV19 to TRBJ2-3; TRBD2 agrees at 11 bases. Trimming removed 5 bases from V and 5 bases from J; junction bases left unmatched: 9. The CDR3 spans 16 residues. The germline V gene encodes CDR1 LNHDA and CDR2 SQIVND (reference sequence).

This rearrangement joins TRBV5-1 to TRBJ2-1, with 10 bases that match TRBD1. The CDR3 has 16 residues. The germline V gene encodes CDR1 SGHRS and CDR2 YFSETQ. V lost 4 bases and J lost 1; bases outside the gene matches: 5. In DNA form, the CDR3 reads TGCGCCAGCAGCCCACGGACAGGGGGTTCCTACAATGAGCAGTTCTTC. Encoded protein: CASSPRTGGSYNEQFF.

This clone showed up just a few times. The V call is TRBV29-1, the J call TRBJ1-6; D gene ambiguous. Germline lookup yields CDR1 SQVTM and CDR2 ANQGSEA. The CDR3 is made up of 14 amino acids. Trimming removed 4 bases from V and 6 bases from J, with 13 bases in between. Written as DNA, the CDR3 is TGCAGCGTTGGAGAGGGCGGCGGTAATTCACCCCTCCACTTT. Protein product: CSVGEGGGNSPLHF.

In this sample, this clone turned up a few times. The genes are TRBV30 and TRBJ1-6; maybe TRBD1 (5 bases). This CDR3 comprises 16 residues. Trimming took off 2 bases at V and 10 bases at J, with 21 bases between the two ends. CDR1 GTSNPN and CDR2 SVGIG come from the germline V gene (reference sequence). DNA for the CDR3: TGTGCCTGGAGTCCCGACCCCGGGGCCCGAGGATCACCCCTCCACTTT. It is translated as CAWSPDPGARGSPLHF.

The chain links TRBV7-9 to TRBJ1-4, with a weak D call TRBD1 (6 bases). The V gene lost 3 bases and the J gene lost 6 bases, with 14 bases spanning the gap. Germline V lookup: CDR1 SEHNR, CDR2 FQNEAQ (reference sequence). There are 15 residues in the CDR3. CDR3 in DNA: TGTGCCAGCAGCTTGGAAACCCGGACAGATGAAAAACTGTTTTTT. Protein product: CASSLETRTDEKLFF.

The J gene is TRBJ2-7, the V gene TRBV2; D may be TRBD1 (5 bases). The CDR3 runs 13 residues. The germline gives CDR1 SNHLY, CDR2 FYNNEI. The V end was cut by 9 bases, the J end by 2 bases, with 14 bases between. CDR3 sequence (DNA): TGTGCCAGGAGAAGGGGATCAGCCTACGAGCAGTACTTC. It specifies CARRRGSAYEQYF.

This chain connects TRBV18 to TRBJ1-5, with 9 bases that match TRBD1. V dropped 1 base and J dropped 5; count of bases not matched to a gene: 6. CDR1 and CDR2 from the germline V gene are KGHSH and LQKENI. This CDR3 spans 16 amino acids. CDR3 region: CASSPLPGQGDQPQHF. CDR3 DNA: TGTGCCAGCTCACCACTACCGGGACAGGGCGATCAGCCCCAGCATTTT.